The 18 T cell receptor beta chains below all came from one sample that was sequenced in a study of cytomegalovirus exposure and HLA in healthy donors. 13 Jbeta primers and 60 Vbeta primers were used for the PCR. Assay used: immunoSEQ multiplex PCR; TCRdb lists only in-frame clones, some missing. The sample lists about 120,000 clones, around 77% occurring once. Sequenced sample: PBMCs. The source is a woman in her 30s in good health and CMV-seropositive.

The J gene is TRBJ1-1, the V gene TRBV6-1, with D unclear. This CDR3 comprises 13 residues. V lost 5 bases to trimming and J lost 4 bases, with 11 bases between them. The germline V gene has CDR1 MNHNS and CDR2 SASEGT. DNA for the CDR3: TGTGCCAGCAGTTTAGGAGAAAGCACTGAAGCTTTCTTT. Protein product: CASSLGESTEAFF.

This clone was seen only a few times. The CDR3: CASSQTGYQPQHF. CDR3 in DNA: TGTGCCAGCAGCCAGACAGGGTATCAGCCCCAGCATTTT. The chain recombines TRBV7-9 with TRBJ1-5; TRBD1 matches at 7 bases. CDR3 length equals 13 residues. V lost 5 bases and J lost 5; bases outside the gene matches: 3. Looked up from germline, CDR1 is SEHNR and CDR2 is FQNEAQ (reference sequence). Using reference TRBV7-9 and TRBJ1-5 for the parts outside the CDR3, the full variable domain is DTGVSQNPRHKITKRGQNVTFRCDPISEHNRLYWYRQTLGQGPEFLTYFQNEAQLEKSRLLSDRFSAERPKGSFSTLEIQRTEQGDSAMYLCASSQTGYQPQHFGDGTRLSIL.

V usage is TRBV7-9 and J usage is TRBJ2-5; TRBD2 is a possible D gene (5 bases). Germline CDR1 reads SEHNR; CDR2 reads FQNEAQ (reference sequence). The CDR3 totals 15 residues. V lost 5 bases and J 3 bases, leaving 16 bases between the germline ends. The CDR3: CASSAGLFGKETQYF. The DNA of the CDR3 is TGTGCCAGCAGCGCCGGACTTTTCGGAAAAGAGACCCAGTACTTC.

For this clone: The same CDR3 can be traced to other DNA sequences in this sample. This chain uses TRBV13 with TRBJ2-5, with D unresolved. This CDR3 comprises 17 residues. Deletions cut 2 bases from V and 5 bases from J, with 21 bases between. Germline CDR1 and CDR2: PRHDT and FYEKMQ (reference sequence). The CDR3 protein is CASSLSLADTLWETQYF. The CDR3 DNA is TGTGCCAGCAGCTTATCCCTCGCAGACACCCTGTGGGAGACCCAGTACTTC.

The chain joins TRBV27 to TRBJ1-1; D not certain. Trimming stripped 4 bases from V and 0 bases from J, with 12 bases between. The CDR3 loop spans 15 amino acids. The germline CDR1 and CDR2 sequences are MNHEY and SMNVEV (reference sequence). This CDR3 reads CASSWNTVVNTEAFF. The CDR3 region has the DNA TGTGCCAGCAGTTGGAACACAGTAGTGAACACTGAAGCTTTCTTT.

For this clone: Other DNA sequences within the sample encode an identical CDR3. V is TRBV7-6 and J is TRBJ2-1; D is possibly TRBD2 (7 bases). V was shortened by 4 bases and J by 8 bases, with 27 bases between the two germline ends. The CDR3 loop spans 18 amino acids. Germline CDR1 is SGHVS and CDR2 is FNYEAQ. In nucleotides, the CDR3 is TGTGCCAGCAGCTCGACCCTCCCCGGGACGGGGGGCGTCTATGAGCAGTTCTTC. Protein product: CASSSTLPGTGGVYEQFF.

The J gene is TRBJ1-2, the V gene TRBV19; 8 bases map to TRBD1. The CDR3 spans 16 residues. Germline V gene data show CDR1 as LNHDA and CDR2 as SQIVND (reference sequence). The trim removed 5 bases at V and 4 bases at J, leaving 12 bases unmatched. The DNA for the CDR3 is TGTGCCAGTAGTTTCCGAAACGGACAGGGACTCTATGGCTACACCTTC. This sequence encodes CASSFRNGQGLYGYTF.

This clone was observed a few times. This chain uses TRBV6-1 with TRBJ1-5, with D perhaps matching TRBD1 (5 bases). This CDR3 spans 14 amino acids. Germline CDR1 is MNHNS and CDR2 is SASEGT. Trimming shortened V by 6 bases and J by 1 base, and 10 bases separated the two germline ends. CDR3: CASRGRDSNQPQHF. CDR3 nucleotides: TGTGCCAGCAGGGGGAGGGACAGCAATCAGCCCCAGCATTTT.

The chain joins TRBV30 to TRBJ1-1; 8 positions match TRBD1. Trimming took 3 bases from V and 11 from J; bases not matched to a gene: 17. Germline V gene sequence: CDR1 GTSNPN, CDR2 SVGIG (reference sequence). This CDR3 region has 15 residues. In DNA, the CDR3 is TGTGCCTGGAGCGTTGGACAGGGAGAATCCTTGAGGGCTTTCTTT. It translates to CAWSVGQGESLRAFF. The complete variable domain, with remaining parts taken from reference TRBV30 and TRBJ1-1, reads SQTIHQWPATLVQPVGSPLSLECTVEGTSNPNLYWYRQAAGRGLQLLFYSVGIGQISSEVPQNLSASRPQDRQFILSSKKLLLSDSGFYLCAWSVGQGESLRAFFGQGTRLTVV.

A word on this clone: An end of the junction does not agree with germline; a read error may underlie this. The same CDR3 is also encoded by other DNA sequences in this sample. The rearrangement uses TRBV7-3 and TRBJ1-1, with 10 bases matching TRBD1. The CDR3 spans 14 residues. The germline V gene encodes CDR1 SGHTA and CDR2 FQGTGA. CDR3 sequence: CASSLGTGDTEAFF. CDR3 DNA sequence: TGTGCCAGCAGCTTAGGGACAGGGGACACCGAAGCTTTCTTT.

The chain employs TRBV5-1 and TRBJ2-7, with TRBD2 matching over 9 bases. CDR3 length equals 15 residues. The V segment lost 4 bases and the J segment 4 bases; nucleotides outside the gene matches: 9. Germline V gives CDR1 SGHRS, CDR2 YFSETQ. The CDR3 loop reads CASSPAGGGGYEQYF. The CDR3, as DNA: TGCGCCAGCAGCCCCGCGGGGGGGGGAGGTTACGAGCAGTACTTC.

This sequence joins TRBV27 and TRBJ2-7; TRBD1 aligns across 8 bases. Trimming took 10 bases from V and 5 from J; bases not matched to a gene: 10. Germline V lookup: CDR1 MNHEY, CDR2 SMNVEV (reference sequence). The CDR3 is 13 amino acids. CDR3 residues: CATTPTGVHEQYF. CDR3 bases: TGTGCCACCACGCCGACAGGGGTCCACGAGCAGTACTTC.

V is TRBV27 and J is TRBJ2-3; 10 bases are a match to TRBD1. V was pared by 2 bases and J by 1 base, with 6 bases of the junction left unmatched. The germline CDR1 and CDR2 sequences are MNHEY and SMNVEV (reference sequence). This CDR3 comprises 17 residues. The DNA for the CDR3 is TGTGCCAGCAGTTTACTCATGGGGACAGGGGGCACAGATACGCAGTATTTT. Amino acids: CASSLLMGTGGTDTQYF.

V and J are TRBV4-3 and TRBJ2-5; 11 bases agree with TRBD2. CDR3 length equals 16 residues. Germline CDR1 is LGHNA and CDR2 is YSLEER. The junction had 2 bases not matched to a gene; V was cut back by 0 bases and J by 2 bases. The CDR3 coding sequence is TGCGCCAGCAGCCAAGAGGGACTAGCGGCACAAGAGACCCAGTACTTC. It encodes CASSQEGLAAQETQYF.

For this clone: At the DNA level, this CDR3 is encoded by other sequences in the same sample as well. The chain recombines TRBV7-8 with TRBJ2-5, with D maybe TRBD1 (6 bases). Trimming pared 3 bases from V and 5 bases from J, leaving 7 bases between. CDR1 is SGHVS and CDR2 is FQNEAQ in the germline V gene. CDR3 length: 12 residues. This chain's CDR3 is CASSLRGETQYF. CDR3 DNA: TGTGCCAGCAGCTTGAGGGGGGAGACCCAGTACTTC.

This clone was observed once. The chain couples TRBV7-9 to TRBJ2-1; the match to TRBD2 covers 8 bases. Looked up from germline, CDR1 is SEHNR and CDR2 is FQNEAQ (reference sequence). V lost 1 base, J lost 2 bases, and 10 bases stayed unmatched. The CDR3 is made up of 18 amino acids. This chain's CDR3 is CASSLGAYSGRAYNEQFF. As DNA, the CDR3 is TGTGCCAGCAGCTTAGGGGCGTACTCCGGGAGGGCCTACAATGAGCAGTTCTTC.

This rearrangement joins TRBV7-9 to TRBJ2-7, with D perhaps TRBD1 (5 bases). The CDR3 has 13 amino acids. Germline CDR1 reads SEHNR; CDR2 reads FQNEAQ (reference sequence). The V end was cut by 1 base, the J end by 3 bases, with 7 bases between. The CDR3: CASSLEGHYEQYF. Here the CDR3 DNA reads TGTGCCAGCAGCTTAGAAGGACACTACGAGCAGTACTTC.

The CDR3 reads CSVDRGDGEQYF. In DNA form, the CDR3 reads TGCAGCGTTGACAGGGGTGACGGCGAGCAGTACTTC. This chain joins TRBV29-1 and TRBJ2-7; TRBD1 is a possible D gene (6 bases). Trimming cost V 3 bases and J 6 bases, with 12 bases left between them. The CDR3 is 12 residues long. Per the germline V gene, CDR1 is SQVTM and CDR2 is ANQGSEA.